This TCR beta chain stems from a study of blood T cell repertoires in COVID-19. Study-wide background: PBMCs, B-cell-depleted T cells, or T cells were the source of the cDNA or gDNA that made up the material.

Per germline, CDR1 MNHNS and CDR2 SASEGT. The CDR3 is 16 residues long. Losses at the gene ends were 4 bases for V and 5 bases for J; bases not matched to a gene: 6. Only in-frame clones appear in the TCRdb table, and some are missing; sequencing was by immunoSEQ multiplex PCR. The repertoire holds about 42,000 clones, with approximately 86% as singletons. The sequencing input was peripheral blood. This receptor was taken from a human donor in a cohort sampled during active COVID-19. This chain joins TRBV6-1 and TRBJ2-1, with 12 nucleotides matching TRBD2. CDR3 DNA: TGTGCCAGCAGTGGGCCCACTAGCGGGGGGAACAATGAGCAGTTCTTC. It specifies CASSGPTSGGNNEQFF.